These T cell receptor beta chains were read from a single sample in a study of tumor and adjacent non-tumor tissue in lung cancer. One entry per CDR3 protein, called by TCRdb with MiXCR from the multiplex PCR reads. Of 60,000 to 90,000 distinct CDR3 sequences in the sample, about two thirds were seen once. Source material: distant non-tumor lung tissue. Receptors were obtained from a woman aged 50 to 65 with non-small cell lung cancer. Each CDR3 is given with its conserved first and last residue. Each record gives: V gene, J gene, clone size, D gene, CDR3 DNA, CDR3 protein. A D gene is named only where the DNA matches it firmly. Not all rows give a size; the values are once, few, many and, for expanded clones, a class.

v_call: TRBV20-1
j_call: TRBJ2-7
clone_size: NA
d_call: NA
cdr3_nt: TGCAGTGCAAGAGTGGGACGGGACTTCTACGAGCAGTACTTC
cdr3_aa: CSARVGRDFYEQYF

v_call: TRBV28
j_call: TRBJ2-5
clone_size: few
d_call: NA
cdr3_nt: TGTGCCAGCACATACGGCGGGACCCAGTACTTC
cdr3_aa: CASTYGGTQYF

v_call: TRBV28
j_call: TRBJ1-6
clone_size: once
d_call: NA
cdr3_nt: TGTGTCGGCAGTTGGTCAGGGGCCAATTCACCCCTCCACTTT
cdr3_aa: CVGSWSGANSPLHF

v_call: TRBV12-3/TRBV12-4
j_call: TRBJ2-1
clone_size: NA
d_call: NA
cdr3_nt: TGTGCCAGCAGTCGGCCCCTCACGGGGGGCGAGACATACAATGAGCAGTTCTTC
cdr3_aa: CASSRPLTGGETYNEQFF

v_call: TRBV4-3
j_call: TRBJ2-5
clone_size: NA
d_call: TRBD2
cdr3_nt: TGCGCCAGCAGCCACCTTCTTGGGGGACTAGCGGGAGGGTTACAGGAGACCCAGTACTTC
cdr3_aa: CASSHLLGGLAGGLQETQYF

v_call: TRBV29-1
j_call: TRBJ2-3
clone_size: NA
d_call: NA
cdr3_nt: TGCAGTTCAGCCTGCGGAGACCTCGGTACGCAGTATTTT
cdr3_aa: CSSACGDLGTQYF

v_call: TRBV29-1
j_call: TRBJ2-7
clone_size: NA
d_call: NA
cdr3_nt: TGCAGCCTTGAAGTGTGCGGTAGTGTATACGAGCAGTACTTC
cdr3_aa: CSLEVCGSVYEQYF

v_call: TRBV11-1
j_call: TRBJ2-7
clone_size: NA
d_call: NA
cdr3_nt: TGTGCCAACAGCTCGATAGGATCGACAGTGGACGAGCAGTACTTC
cdr3_aa: CANSSIGSTVDEQYF

v_call: TRBV29-1
j_call: TRBJ2-7
clone_size: NA
d_call: NA
cdr3_nt: TGCAGCATAGACACAGCCTGCGAGCAGTACTTC
cdr3_aa: CSIDTACEQYF

v_call: TRBV11-2
j_call: TRBJ2-1
clone_size: many
d_call: TRBD1
cdr3_nt: TGTGCCAGCAGCATGGACAGGGGGTCGGGTGAGCAGTTCTTC
cdr3_aa: CASSMDRGSGEQFF

v_call: TRBV5-6
j_call: TRBJ2-7
clone_size: NA
d_call: NA
cdr3_nt: TGTGCCAGCAGCTTGTGGGGGAGGTTCTACAAGCAGTACTTC
cdr3_aa: CASSLWGRFYKQYF

v_call: TRBV29-1
j_call: TRBJ2-5
clone_size: NA
d_call: NA
cdr3_nt: TGCAGCGTTGAAGATCTACTACAGGTTTGGAAGATCCAGTACTTC
cdr3_aa: CSVEDLLQVWKIQYF

v_call: TRBV11-1
j_call: TRBJ1-1
clone_size: NA
d_call: NA
cdr3_nt: TGTGCCACCAGCTTGAAGATGTTGAACACTGAAGCTTTCTTT
cdr3_aa: CATSLKMLNTEAFF

v_call: TRBV6-1
j_call: TRBJ2-1
clone_size: NA
d_call: NA
cdr3_nt: TGTACCAGCAGTGATAATTTTAACAATGAGCAGTTCTTT
cdr3_aa: CTSSDNFNNEQFF

v_call: TRBV5-1
j_call: TRBJ1-5
clone_size: NA
d_call: NA
cdr3_nt: TGCGCCAGCAGCTTGGGGGCGAGTAATAGCAATCAGCCCCAGCATTTT
cdr3_aa: CASSLGASNSNQPQHF

v_call: TRBV20-1
j_call: TRBJ2-1
clone_size: NA
d_call: NA
cdr3_nt: TGCAGTACTGGTGGGGCAGCAAATGAGCAGTTCTTC
cdr3_aa: CSTGGAANEQFF

v_call: TRBV6-2/TRBV6-3
j_call: TRBJ2-1
clone_size: many
d_call: TRBD2
cdr3_nt: TGTGCCAGCACCCTTCCTAGCGGGAGCTCCTACAATGAGCAGTTCTTC
cdr3_aa: CASTLPSGSSYNEQFF